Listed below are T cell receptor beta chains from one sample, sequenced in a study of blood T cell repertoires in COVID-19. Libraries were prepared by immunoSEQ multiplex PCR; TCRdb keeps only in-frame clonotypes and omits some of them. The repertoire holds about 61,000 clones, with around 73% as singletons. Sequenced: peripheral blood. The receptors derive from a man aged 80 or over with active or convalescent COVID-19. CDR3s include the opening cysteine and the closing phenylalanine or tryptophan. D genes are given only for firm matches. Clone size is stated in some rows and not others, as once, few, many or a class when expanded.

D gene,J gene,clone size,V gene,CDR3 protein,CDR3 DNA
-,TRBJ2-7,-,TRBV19,CASSSDRLSSYEQYF,TGTGCCAGTAGCTCGGACAGACTCAGCTCCTACGAGCAGTACTTC
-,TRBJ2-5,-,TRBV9,CASSVGFQPGYQETQYF,TGTGCCAGCAGCGTAGGGTTTCAGCCGGGGTACCAAGAGACCCAGTACTTC
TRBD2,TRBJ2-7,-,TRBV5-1,CASSRTSGGHEQYF,TGCGCCAGCAGCAGAACTAGCGGAGGCCACGAGCAGTACTTC
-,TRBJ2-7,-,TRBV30,CAWSVGTVTNEQYF,TGTGCCTGGAGTGTAGGCACAGTGACCAACGAGCAGTACTTC
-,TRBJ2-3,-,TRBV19,CASISGNGADTQYF,TGTGCCAGTATTTCAGGGAATGGGGCAGATACGCAGTATTTT
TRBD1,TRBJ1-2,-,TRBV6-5,CASGTPGQIYGYTF,TGTGCCAGCGGTACTCCGGGACAGATCTATGGCTACACCTTC
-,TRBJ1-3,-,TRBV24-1,CATSDFSWAPDSPIYF,TGTGCCACCAGTGATTTTAGTTGGGCCCCCGACAGCCCCATATATTTT
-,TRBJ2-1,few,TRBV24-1,CATERGGYNEQFF,TGTGCCACCGAGAGGGGAGGCTACAATGAGCAGTTCTTC
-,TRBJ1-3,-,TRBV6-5,CASSTRGVSGNTIYF,TGTGCCAGCAGTACCCGAGGAGTCTCTGGAAACACCATATATTTT
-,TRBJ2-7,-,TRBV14,CASRPTESYEQYF,TGTGCCAGCAGACCTACAGAATCCTACGAGCAGTACTTC